Sequencing of this T cell receptor (beta chain) was carried out in a study of sequential checkpoint blockade in melanoma. Study as a whole: Randomization was 1:1 between first-line nivolumab→ipilimumab and ipilimumab→nivolumab. Regarding the study as a whole: About 30 times likelier clinical benefit followed increased tumor T-cell fraction and clonality. In arm A, pretreatment tumor clonality was associated with response.

Produced via immunoSEQ multiplex PCR; TCRdb's table is partial and in-frame only. The profile covers some 510 clones, with roughly 19% appearing a single time and 16% taken by the ten largest. This clone was counted only a few times. Its antigen is not known. Described treatment: randomized to nivolumab then ipilimumab (arm A) or the reverse (arm B). The sample consisted of tumor tissue (inferred from file names), taken from a patient given nivolumab and ipilimumab in sequence. The TCR originated in a human donor with melanoma.

The CDR3 loop reads CASSRQGGDEQYF. CDR3 DNA: TGTGCCAGCAGTCGACAGGGGGGGGACGAGCAGTACTTC. V and J are TRBV6-8 and TRBJ2-7, with 9 bases lining up with TRBD1. The CDR3 length is 13 residues. Germline V gene sequence: CDR1 MNHGY, CDR2 SAAAGT. The V gene end was trimmed by 5 bases and the J gene end by 5 bases; junction bases not matched to a gene: 4.